This record looks at one T cell receptor beta chain sequence and its context. Germline V gives CDR1 KGHDR, CDR2 SFDVKD. The CDR3 runs to 13 residues. The sample belongs to a study of blood T cells in healthy people across ages. For the second PCR, which ran for about 7 to 12 cycles, a sample-barcoded 5' primer and a J-beta primer mix were used. TCRdb reprocessed the 5' RACE reads with MiXCR, giving one entry per CDR3 protein. The sample has around 800,000 distinct CDR3 sequences, about 26% seen once. This same sample was also taken into another study, of T cells of mothers and their children. That report adds: Related mother and child pairs showed slightly greater overlap (not significant) than unrelated pairs did.

The sequenced material came from blood. The TCR was taken from a boy aged 5-17 years in good health. This chain connects TRBV24-1 to TRBJ2-5; unclear D gene. The J call is in doubt because the DNA end fits TRBJ2-1 better. In DNA form, the CDR3 reads TGTGCCACCAGTGCTCCTAGGACCAATGAGCAGTTCTTC. Amino acids: CATSAPRTNEQFF.